The entry below describes one T cell receptor (beta chain). CDR1 MDHEN and CDR2 SYDVKM come from the germline V gene. Between the trimmed V and J ends, which lost 4 bases and 5 bases, there was a span of 12 bases. This CDR3 has 13 residues. This entry is derived from a study of blood T cell repertoires in COVID-19. Study background: The origin of the acute and convalescent COVID-19 samples was the United States, Italy and Spain. Sources were T cells, B-cell-depleted T cells, or PBMCs; the material itself was cDNA or gDNA.

Original analysis: Researchers report that nucleated cell counts were estimated from reference gene primer amplification. The method was immunoSEQ multiplex PCR; TCRdb's version includes in-frame clones alone and lacks a portion of them. D and trimming come from the DNA, and the V and J calls and clone size come from that table. Of approximately 63,000 clones in the sample, 86% were seen once. The receptor's source is an elderly woman with acute or convalescent COVID-19. The specimen sequenced was peripheral blood. The rearrangement links TRBV28 to TRBJ2-7, with D perhaps matching TRBD2 (6 bases). CDR3 in DNA: TGTGCCAGCAGTTACGGGAGTAGAGACGAGCAGTACTTC. The encoded protein is CASSYGSRDEQYF. The whole variable domain, filled in from reference TRBV28 and TRBJ2-7, reads DVKVTQSSRYLVKRTGEKVFLECVQDMDHENMFWYRQDPGLGLRLIYFSYDVKMKEKGDIPEGYSVSREKKERFSLILESASTNQTSMYLCASSYGSRDEQYFGPGTRLTVT.